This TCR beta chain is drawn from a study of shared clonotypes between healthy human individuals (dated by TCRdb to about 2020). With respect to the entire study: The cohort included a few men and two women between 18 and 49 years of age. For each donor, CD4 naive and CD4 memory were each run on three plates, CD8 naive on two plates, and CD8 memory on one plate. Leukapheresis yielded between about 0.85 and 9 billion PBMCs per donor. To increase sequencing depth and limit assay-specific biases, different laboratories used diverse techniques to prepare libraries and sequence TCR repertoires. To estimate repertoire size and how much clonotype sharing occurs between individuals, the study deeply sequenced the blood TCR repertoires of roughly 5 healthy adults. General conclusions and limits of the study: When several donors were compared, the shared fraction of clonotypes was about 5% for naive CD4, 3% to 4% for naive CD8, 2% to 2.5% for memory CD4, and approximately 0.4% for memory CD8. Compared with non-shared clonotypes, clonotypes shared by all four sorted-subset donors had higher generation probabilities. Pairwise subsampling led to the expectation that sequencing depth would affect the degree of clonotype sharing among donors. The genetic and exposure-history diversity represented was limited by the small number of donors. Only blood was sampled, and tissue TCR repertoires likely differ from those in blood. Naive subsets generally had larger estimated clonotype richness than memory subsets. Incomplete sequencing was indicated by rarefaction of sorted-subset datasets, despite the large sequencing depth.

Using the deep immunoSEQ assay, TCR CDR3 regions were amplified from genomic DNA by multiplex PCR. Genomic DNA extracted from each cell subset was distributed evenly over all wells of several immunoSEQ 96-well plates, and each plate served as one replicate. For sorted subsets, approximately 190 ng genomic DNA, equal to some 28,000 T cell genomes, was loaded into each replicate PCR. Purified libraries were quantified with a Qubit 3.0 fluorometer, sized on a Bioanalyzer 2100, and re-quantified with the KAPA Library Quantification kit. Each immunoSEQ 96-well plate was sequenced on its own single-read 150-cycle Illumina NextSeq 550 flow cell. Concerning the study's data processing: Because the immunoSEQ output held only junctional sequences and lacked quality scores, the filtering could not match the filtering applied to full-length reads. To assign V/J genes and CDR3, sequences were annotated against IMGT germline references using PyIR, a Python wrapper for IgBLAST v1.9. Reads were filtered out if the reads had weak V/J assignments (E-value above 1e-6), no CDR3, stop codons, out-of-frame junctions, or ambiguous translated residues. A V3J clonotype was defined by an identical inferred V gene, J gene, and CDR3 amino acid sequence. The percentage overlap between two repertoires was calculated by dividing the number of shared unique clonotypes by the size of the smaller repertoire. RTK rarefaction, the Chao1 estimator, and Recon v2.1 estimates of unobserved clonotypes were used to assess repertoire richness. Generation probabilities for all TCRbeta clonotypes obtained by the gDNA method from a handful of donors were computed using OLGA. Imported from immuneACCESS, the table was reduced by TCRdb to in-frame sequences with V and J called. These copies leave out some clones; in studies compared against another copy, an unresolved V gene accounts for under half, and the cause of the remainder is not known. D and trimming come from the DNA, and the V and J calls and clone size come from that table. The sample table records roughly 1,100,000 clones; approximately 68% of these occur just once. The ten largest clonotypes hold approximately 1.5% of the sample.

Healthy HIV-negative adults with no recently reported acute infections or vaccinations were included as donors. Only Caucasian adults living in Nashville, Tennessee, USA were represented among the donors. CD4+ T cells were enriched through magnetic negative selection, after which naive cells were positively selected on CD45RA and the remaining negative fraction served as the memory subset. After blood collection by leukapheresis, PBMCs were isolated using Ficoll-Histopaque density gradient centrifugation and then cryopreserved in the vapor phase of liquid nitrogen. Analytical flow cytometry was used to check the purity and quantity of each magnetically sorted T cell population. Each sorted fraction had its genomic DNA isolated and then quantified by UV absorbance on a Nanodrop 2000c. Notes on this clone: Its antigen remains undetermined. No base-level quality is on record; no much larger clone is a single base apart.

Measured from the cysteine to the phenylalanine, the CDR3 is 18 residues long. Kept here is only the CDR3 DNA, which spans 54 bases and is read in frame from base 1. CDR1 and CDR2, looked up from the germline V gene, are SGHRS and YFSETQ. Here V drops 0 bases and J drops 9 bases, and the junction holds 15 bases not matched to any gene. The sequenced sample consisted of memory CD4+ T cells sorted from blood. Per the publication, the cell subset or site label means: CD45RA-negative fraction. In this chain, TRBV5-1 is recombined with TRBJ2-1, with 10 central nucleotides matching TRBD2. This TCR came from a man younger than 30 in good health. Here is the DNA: TGCGCCAGCAGCTTGGATGCTGTCGGACTAGCGGCATCCACTGAGCAGTTCTTC. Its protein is CASSLDAVGLAASTEQFF.